This T cell receptor (beta chain) was sequenced during a study of blood T cell repertoires in COVID-19. As for the study in general: The origin of the acute and convalescent COVID-19 samples was the United States, Italy and Spain.

This CDR3 is 11 amino acids long. Trimming removed 6 bases from V and 9 bases from J, with 9 bases in between. Germline V gives CDR1 SEHNR, CDR2 FQNEAQ (reference sequence). Profiling relied on immunoSEQ multiplex PCR, and the TCRdb table lists in-frame clones only, not all of them. This table holds just over 300,000 clones, roughly 90% found once. The TCR was taken from a young man with active or convalescent COVID-19. The material sequenced was peripheral blood. The J gene is TRBJ2-1, the V gene TRBV7-9; D is undetermined. CDR3 in amino acids: CASRFNSEQFF. CDR3 in DNA: TGTGCCAGCAGATTTAATAGTGAGCAGTTCTTC.